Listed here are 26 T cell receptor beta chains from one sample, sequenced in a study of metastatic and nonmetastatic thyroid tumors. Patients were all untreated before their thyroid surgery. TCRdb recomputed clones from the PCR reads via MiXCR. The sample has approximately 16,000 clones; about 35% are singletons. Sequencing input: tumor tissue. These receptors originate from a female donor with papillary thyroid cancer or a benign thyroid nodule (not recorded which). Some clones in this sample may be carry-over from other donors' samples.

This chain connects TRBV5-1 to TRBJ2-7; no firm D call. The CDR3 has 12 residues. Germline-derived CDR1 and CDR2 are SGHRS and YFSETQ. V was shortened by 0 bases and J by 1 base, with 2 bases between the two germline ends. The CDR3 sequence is CASSLVSYEQYF. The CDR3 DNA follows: TGCGCCAGCAGCTTGGTGTCCTACGAGCAGTACTTC.

The CDR3 nucleotides are TGTGCCAGCAGCTTAGAGTCGGGGGCCAAAGGTCTCTACGAGCAGTACTTC. Residues: CASSLESGAKGLYEQYF. The gene calls are TRBV11-2 and TRBJ2-7; D may be TRBD1 or TRBD2 (6 bases each). The CDR3 has 17 amino acids. Per germline, CDR1 SGHAT and CDR2 FQNNGV. V lost 0 bases and J lost 3, with 18 bases in between.

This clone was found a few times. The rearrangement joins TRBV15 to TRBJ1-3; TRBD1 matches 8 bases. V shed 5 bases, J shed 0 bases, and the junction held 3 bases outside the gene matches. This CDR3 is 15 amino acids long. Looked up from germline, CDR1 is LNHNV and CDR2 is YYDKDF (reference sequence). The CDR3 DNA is TGTGCCACCAGCGGGACAGGATACTCTGGAAACACCATATATTTT. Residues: CATSGTGYSGNTIYF.

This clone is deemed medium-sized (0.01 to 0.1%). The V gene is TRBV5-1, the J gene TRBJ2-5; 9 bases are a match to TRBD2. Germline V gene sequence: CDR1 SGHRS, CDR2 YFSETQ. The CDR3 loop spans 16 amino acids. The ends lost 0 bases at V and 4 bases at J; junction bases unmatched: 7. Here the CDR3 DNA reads TGCGCCAGCAGCTTGGTGGCGGGGGGGACTCTAGAGACCCAGTACTTC. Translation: CASSLVAGGTLETQYF.

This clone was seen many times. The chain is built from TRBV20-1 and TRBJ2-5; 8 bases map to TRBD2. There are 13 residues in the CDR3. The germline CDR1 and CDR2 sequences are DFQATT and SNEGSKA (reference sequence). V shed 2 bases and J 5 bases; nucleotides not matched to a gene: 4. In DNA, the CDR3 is TGCAGTGCTAGACGGGGGGGCTGGGAGACCCAGTACTTC. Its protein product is CSARRGGWETQYF.

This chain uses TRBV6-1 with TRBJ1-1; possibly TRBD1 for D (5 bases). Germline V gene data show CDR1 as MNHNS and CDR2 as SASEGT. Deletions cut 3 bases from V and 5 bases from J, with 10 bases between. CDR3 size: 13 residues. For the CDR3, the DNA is TGTGCCAGCAGTGACAGGGTGGGGACTGAAGCTTTCTTT. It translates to CASSDRVGTEAFF.

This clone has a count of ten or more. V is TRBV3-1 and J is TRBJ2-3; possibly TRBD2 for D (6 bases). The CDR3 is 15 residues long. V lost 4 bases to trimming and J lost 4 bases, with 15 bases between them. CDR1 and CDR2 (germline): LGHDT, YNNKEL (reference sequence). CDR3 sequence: CASSPGLERADTQYF. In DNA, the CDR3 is TGTGCCAGCAGCCCGGGACTCGAAAGAGCAGATACGCAGTATTTT.

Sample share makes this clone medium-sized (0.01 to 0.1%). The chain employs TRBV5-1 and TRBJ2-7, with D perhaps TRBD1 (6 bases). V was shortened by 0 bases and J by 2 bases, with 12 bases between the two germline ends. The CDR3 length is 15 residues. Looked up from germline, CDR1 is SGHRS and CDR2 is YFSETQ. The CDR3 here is CASSLGQAQTYEQYF. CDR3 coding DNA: TGCGCCAGCAGCTTGGGACAGGCCCAAACCTACGAGCAGTACTTC.

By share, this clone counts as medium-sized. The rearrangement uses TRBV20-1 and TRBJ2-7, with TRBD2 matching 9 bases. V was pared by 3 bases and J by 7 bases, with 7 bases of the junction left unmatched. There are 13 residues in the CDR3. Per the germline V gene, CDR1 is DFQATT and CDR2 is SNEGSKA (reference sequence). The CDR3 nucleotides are TGCAGTGCTAGGCGGGGGGGCCCGGGGGAGCAGTACTTC. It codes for CSARRGGPGEQYF.

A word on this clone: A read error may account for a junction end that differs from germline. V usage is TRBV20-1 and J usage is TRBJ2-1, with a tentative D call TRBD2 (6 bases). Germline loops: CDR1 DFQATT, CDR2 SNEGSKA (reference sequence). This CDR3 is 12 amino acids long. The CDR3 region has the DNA TGCAGTGCAGGGGACTCCAACAATGAGCAGTTCTTC. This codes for CSAGDSNNEQFF.

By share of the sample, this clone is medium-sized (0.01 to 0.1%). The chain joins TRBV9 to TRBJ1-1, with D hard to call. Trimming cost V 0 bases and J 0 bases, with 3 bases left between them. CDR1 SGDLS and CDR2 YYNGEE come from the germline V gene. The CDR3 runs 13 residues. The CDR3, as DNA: TGTGCCAGCAGCGTAGGGATGAACACTGAAGCTTTCTTT. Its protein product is CASSVGMNTEAFF.

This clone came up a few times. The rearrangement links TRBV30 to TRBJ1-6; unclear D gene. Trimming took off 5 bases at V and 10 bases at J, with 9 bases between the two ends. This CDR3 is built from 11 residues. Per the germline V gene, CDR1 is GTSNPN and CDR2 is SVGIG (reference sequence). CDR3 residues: CAWGRESPLHF. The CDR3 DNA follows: TGTGCCTGGGGGAGAGAGTCACCCCTCCACTTT.

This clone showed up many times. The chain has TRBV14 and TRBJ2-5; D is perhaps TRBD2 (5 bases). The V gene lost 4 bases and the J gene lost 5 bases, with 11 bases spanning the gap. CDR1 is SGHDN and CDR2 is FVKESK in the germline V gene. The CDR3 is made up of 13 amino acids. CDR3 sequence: CASSRESGETQYF. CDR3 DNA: TGTGCCAGCAGCCGGGAGTCGGGGGAGACCCAGTACTTC.

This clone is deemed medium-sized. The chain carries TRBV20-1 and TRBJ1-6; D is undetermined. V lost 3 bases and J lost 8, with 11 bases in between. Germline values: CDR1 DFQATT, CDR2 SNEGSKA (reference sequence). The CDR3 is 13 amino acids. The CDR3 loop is CSASEDSDSPLHF. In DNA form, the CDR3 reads TGCAGTGCTAGTGAGGATTCTGATTCACCCCTCCACTTT.

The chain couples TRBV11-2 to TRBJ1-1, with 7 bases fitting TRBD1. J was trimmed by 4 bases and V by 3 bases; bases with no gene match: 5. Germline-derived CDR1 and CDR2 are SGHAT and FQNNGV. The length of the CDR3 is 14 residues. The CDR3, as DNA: TGTGCCAGCAGCTTTCAGGGGGATGCCACTGAAGCTTTCTTT. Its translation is CASSFQGDATEAFF.

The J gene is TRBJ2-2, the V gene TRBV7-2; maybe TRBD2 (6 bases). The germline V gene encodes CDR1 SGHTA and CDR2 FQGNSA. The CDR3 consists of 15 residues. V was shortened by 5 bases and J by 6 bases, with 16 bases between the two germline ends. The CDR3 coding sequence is TGTGCCAGCAGCCCGGTGCCTTGGGGGGCCGGGGAGCTGTTTTTT. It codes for CASSPVPWGAGELFF.

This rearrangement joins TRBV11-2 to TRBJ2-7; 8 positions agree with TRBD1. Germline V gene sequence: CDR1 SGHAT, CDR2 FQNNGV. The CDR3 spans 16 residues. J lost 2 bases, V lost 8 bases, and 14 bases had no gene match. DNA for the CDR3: TGTGCCAGCCATCGGACAGGGCTAACCCCAGCCTACGAGCAGTACTTC. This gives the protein CASHRTGLTPAYEQYF. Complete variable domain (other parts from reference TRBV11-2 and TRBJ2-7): EAGVAQSPRYKIIEKRQSVAFWCNPISGHATLYWYQQILGQGPKLLIQFQNNGVVDDSQLPKDRFSAERLKGVDSTLKIQPAKLEDSAVYLCASHRTGLTPAYEQYFGPGTRLTVT.

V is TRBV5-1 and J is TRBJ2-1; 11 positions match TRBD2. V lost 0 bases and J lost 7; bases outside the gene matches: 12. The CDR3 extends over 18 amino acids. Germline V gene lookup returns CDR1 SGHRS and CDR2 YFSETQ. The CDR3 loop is CASSLGGLAGGKRNEQFF. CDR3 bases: TGCGCCAGCAGCTTGGGCGGGCTAGCGGGGGGTAAGAGGAATGAGCAGTTCTTC. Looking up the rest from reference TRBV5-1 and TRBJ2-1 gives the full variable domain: KAGVTQTPRYLIKTRGQQVTLSCSPISGHRSVSWYQQTPGQGLQFLFEYFSETQRNKGNFPGRFSGRQFSNSRSEMNVSTLELGDSALYLCASSLGGLAGGKRNEQFFGPGTRLTVL.

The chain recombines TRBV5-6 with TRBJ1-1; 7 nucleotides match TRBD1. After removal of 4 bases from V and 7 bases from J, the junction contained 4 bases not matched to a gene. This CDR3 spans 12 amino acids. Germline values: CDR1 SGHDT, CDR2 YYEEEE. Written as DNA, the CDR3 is TGTGCCAGCAGCCTTGACAGGGTTGAAGCTTTCTTT. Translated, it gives CASSLDRVEAFF.

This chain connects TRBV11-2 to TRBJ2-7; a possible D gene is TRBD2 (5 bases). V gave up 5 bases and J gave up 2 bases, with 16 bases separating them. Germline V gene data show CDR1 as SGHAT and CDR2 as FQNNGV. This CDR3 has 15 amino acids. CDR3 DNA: TGTGCCAGCAGCCGGTTGGAGGCGGAGGCCTACGAGCAGTACTTC. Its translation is CASSRLEAEAYEQYF.

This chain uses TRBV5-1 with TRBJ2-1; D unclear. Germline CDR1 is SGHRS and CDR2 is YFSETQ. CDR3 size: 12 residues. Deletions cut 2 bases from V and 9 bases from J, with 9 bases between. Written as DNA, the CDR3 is TGCGCCAGCAGCTTTGAAGGCATTGAGCAGTTCTTC. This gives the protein CASSFEGIEQFF.

CDR3 in amino acids: CASRTNRQGAYEQYF. CDR3 sequence (DNA): TGTGCCAGCAGGACGAATCGACAGGGTGCCTACGAGCAGTACTTC. V usage is TRBV12-3 or TRBV12-4 and J usage is TRBJ2-7; 7 bases agree with TRBD1. The CDR3 covers 15 residues. The V gene end was trimmed by 6 bases and the J gene end by 2 bases; junction bases not matched to a gene: 10.

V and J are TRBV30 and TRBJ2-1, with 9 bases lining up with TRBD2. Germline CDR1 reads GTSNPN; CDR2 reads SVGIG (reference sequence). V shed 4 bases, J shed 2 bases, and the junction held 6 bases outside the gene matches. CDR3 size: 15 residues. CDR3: CAWKLASGTYNEQFF. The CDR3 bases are TGTGCCTGGAAGCTGGCTAGCGGGACCTACAATGAGCAGTTCTTC.

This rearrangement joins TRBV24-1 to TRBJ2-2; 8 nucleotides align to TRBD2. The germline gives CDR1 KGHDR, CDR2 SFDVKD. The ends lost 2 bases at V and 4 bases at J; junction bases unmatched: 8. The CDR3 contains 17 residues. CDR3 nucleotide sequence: TGTGCCACCAGTGATTCAGCGGGAGAGGTCAGCACCGGGGAGCTGTTTTTT. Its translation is CATSDSAGEVSTGELFF.

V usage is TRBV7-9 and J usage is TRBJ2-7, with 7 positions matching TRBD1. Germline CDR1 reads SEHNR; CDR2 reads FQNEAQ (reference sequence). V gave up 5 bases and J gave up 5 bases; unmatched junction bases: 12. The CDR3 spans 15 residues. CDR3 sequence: CASSPQGQVGHEQYF. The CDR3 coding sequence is TGTGCCAGCAGCCCTCAAGGACAGGTAGGCCACGAGCAGTACTTC.

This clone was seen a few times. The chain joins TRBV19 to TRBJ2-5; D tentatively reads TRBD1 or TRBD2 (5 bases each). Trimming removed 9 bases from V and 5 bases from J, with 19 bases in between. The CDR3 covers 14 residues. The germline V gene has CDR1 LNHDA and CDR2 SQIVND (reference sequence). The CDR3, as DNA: TGTGCCAGCCAACCCCCGGGACCTGGGGAGACCCAGTACTTC. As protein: CASQPPGPGETQYF.